The text below deals with one T cell receptor (beta chain). Antigen specificity is unknown. These data belong to a study of T cell responses to AZD1222 COVID-19 vaccine. Study-level points and caveats: In a largely white British group with more females than males, clonal diversity was possibly underestimated. Just five to seven people given AZD1222 tested seropositive at baseline.

The protocol was immunoSEQ multiplex PCR, while the TCRdb copy is restricted to in-frame clones and leaves out a portion. The sample carries 120,000 to 150,000 clones, over 90% recorded once. The V gene's germline CDR1 is SGDLS and CDR2 YYNGEE. CDR3 length equals 16 residues. Losses at the gene ends were 4 bases for V and 7 bases for J; bases not matched to a gene: 11. The specimen comprised peripheral blood, sampled on day 0 of MenACWY control vaccination. This receptor was taken from an adult in good health. V gene TRBV9 combines with J gene TRBJ2-2, with 9 bases fitting TRBD2. The CDR3 DNA follows: TGTGCCAGCAGCCGAGGTCTAGCGGGGCTTAGCGGGGAGCTGTTTTTT. Protein: CASSRGLAGLSGELFF.